The rows below give T cell receptor beta chains drawn from one sample of a study of T cell responses to AZD1222 COVID-19 vaccine. TCRdb's copy holds only in-frame clones and misses some; the assay was immunoSEQ multiplex PCR. Among 170,000 or so clones listed, roughly nine tenths were seen once. Sequenced material: peripheral blood, taken on day 0 of AZD1222 vaccination. These receptors all stem from an adult in good health. Both conserved end residues are part of each CDR3. D genes are given only for firm matches. The listing skips clone size in some rows; elsewhere it reads once, few, many or a size class.

v_call: TRBV12-3/TRBV12-4; clone_size: .; j_call: TRBJ1-2; d_call: .; cdr3_aa: CASSDTGFYGYTF; cdr3_nt: TGTGCCAGCAGTGACACAGGGTTTTATGGCTACACCTTC
v_call: TRBV4-1; clone_size: .; j_call: TRBJ2-1; d_call: .; cdr3_aa: CASSLEAAGAGNEQFF; cdr3_nt: TGCGCCAGCAGCCTAGAGGCGGCAGGGGCAGGCAATGAGCAGTTCTTC
v_call: TRBV27; clone_size: .; j_call: TRBJ2-3; d_call: .; cdr3_aa: CASSALRTGGTDTQYF; cdr3_nt: TGTGCCAGCAGTGCGCTTAGGACCGGGGGCACAGATACGCAGTATTTT
v_call: TRBV27; clone_size: .; j_call: TRBJ2-3; d_call: .; cdr3_aa: CASRLGSGYTDTQYF; cdr3_nt: TGTGCCAGCAGATTGGGTAGCGGCTATACAGATACGCAGTATTTT
v_call: TRBV10-3; clone_size: once; j_call: TRBJ1-2; d_call: TRBD1; cdr3_aa: CAISDPKTGNYGYTF; cdr3_nt: TGTGCCATCAGTGATCCCAAGACAGGGAACTATGGCTACACCTTC
v_call: TRBV7-2; clone_size: .; j_call: TRBJ1-1; d_call: .; cdr3_aa: CASSGGGYAEAFF; cdr3_nt: TGTGCCAGCAGCGGTGGGGGGTACGCTGAAGCTTTCTTT
v_call: TRBV13; clone_size: .; j_call: TRBJ2-5; d_call: TRBD2; cdr3_aa: CASSHRAGGPGLETQYF; cdr3_nt: TGTGCCAGCAGTCACAGGGCGGGGGGGCCGGGACTAGAGACCCAGTACTTC
v_call: TRBV18; clone_size: .; j_call: TRBJ1-4; d_call: .; cdr3_aa: CASSPPSTANEKLFF; cdr3_nt: TGTGCCAGCTCACCACCGAGCACGGCTAATGAAAAACTGTTTTTT
v_call: TRBV18; clone_size: once; j_call: TRBJ2-1; d_call: TRBD1; cdr3_aa: CASSVTGTGFYNEQFF; cdr3_nt: TGTGCCAGCTCAGTCACCGGGACAGGGTTCTACAATGAGCAGTTCTTC
v_call: TRBV7-8; clone_size: .; j_call: TRBJ2-1; d_call: .; cdr3_aa: CASSPRVQTHNEQFF; cdr3_nt: TGTGCCAGCAGCCCCCGGGTCCAAACCCACAATGAGCAGTTCTTC
v_call: TRBV10-2; clone_size: .; j_call: TRBJ1-5; d_call: TRBD1; cdr3_aa: CASSAGQGLGQPQHF; cdr3_nt: TGCGCCAGCAGTGCAGGACAGGGGTTAGGTCAGCCCCAGCATTTT
v_call: TRBV19; clone_size: .; j_call: TRBJ2-3; d_call: .; cdr3_aa: CASSIIAAITDTQYF; cdr3_nt: TGTGCCAGTAGTATAATAGCGGCGATCACAGATACGCAGTATTTT
v_call: TRBV6-5; clone_size: .; j_call: TRBJ1-2; d_call: TRBD1; cdr3_aa: CASNRGQGGGYGYTF; cdr3_nt: TGTGCCAGCAATCGGGGACAGGGAGGCGGCTATGGCTACACCTTC
v_call: TRBV3-1/TRBV3-2; clone_size: .; j_call: TRBJ2-2; d_call: .; cdr3_aa: CASSQFWPGELFF; cdr3_nt: TGTGCCAGCAGCCAGTTCTGGCCCGGGGAGCTGTTTTTT
v_call: TRBV6-5; clone_size: .; j_call: TRBJ2-7; d_call: TRBD1; cdr3_aa: CASSPGTGPYEQYF; cdr3_nt: TGTGCCAGCAGCCCGGGGACAGGGCCCTACGAGCAGTACTTC
v_call: TRBV5-8; clone_size: .; j_call: TRBJ2-7; d_call: TRBD1; cdr3_aa: CASSGHGTGTYEQYF; cdr3_nt: TGTGCCAGCAGCGGGCACGGGACAGGGACCTACGAGCAGTACTTC
v_call: TRBV2; clone_size: .; j_call: TRBJ2-7; d_call: .; cdr3_aa: CASRGGFNEQYF; cdr3_nt: TGTGCCAGCAGGGGGGGCTTCAACGAGCAGTACTTC